What follows describes a single T cell receptor (beta chain). Antigen: not known. This CDR3 contains 16 residues. J gave up 0 bases and V 3 bases, and 3 bases lay outside the gene matches. Germline CDR1 SEHNR, CDR2 FQNEAQ (reference sequence). The method was immunoSEQ multiplex PCR; TCRdb's version includes in-frame clones alone and lacks a portion of them. This repertoire shows fewer than 50,000 clones, roughly 77% found once; its top ten account for around 2.5%. The source of the sample is a study of OX40 agonist ivuxolimab in advanced cancers. Study-level results: Clonal expansion by week 6 occurred in CD4+ and CD8+ blood T cells (at 0.1 to 3.0 mg/kg). No antigen was identified for the clonally expanded peripheral T cells. The study found that CD8+ T cells averaged more expanded clones than CD4+.

Material: CD4+ or CD8+ T cells sorted from blood, obtained in a trial of the OX40 agonist ivuxolimab. The chain joins TRBV7-9 to TRBJ2-1; 9 bases line up with TRBD2. This receptor was taken from an adult with an advanced solid tumor such as melanoma, head and neck, liver or kidney cancer. The CDR3 sequence is CASSFRLAASYNEQFF. The CDR3 nucleotides are TGTGCCAGCAGCTTTCGACTAGCGGCCTCCTACAATGAGCAGTTCTTC.